What follows are 21 T cell receptor beta chains derived from one specimen sequenced in a study of blood T cell repertoires in COVID-19. Produced via immunoSEQ multiplex PCR; TCRdb's table is partial and in-frame only. The sample lists hundreds of thousands of clones; about 87% were seen once. Sequenced material: peripheral blood. These receptors originate from a man aged 65 to 85 with acute or convalescent COVID-19.

This chain joins TRBV7-2 and TRBJ2-3, with TRBD2 identical over 7 bases. There are 15 residues in the CDR3. Germline lookup yields CDR1 SGHTA and CDR2 FQGNSA. V dropped 1 base and J dropped 4; count of bases not matched to a gene: 5. In DNA, the CDR3 is TGTGCCAGCAGCTTAGTAGGCCGGGGGGCAGATACGCAGTATTTT. Residues: CASSLVGRGADTQYF.

V gene TRBV21-1 combines with J gene TRBJ2-1; the DNA was not compared with TRBD2, the D call given in the table. TRBV21-1 corresponds to a pseudogene. The length of the CDR3 is 13 residues. The CDR3: CASSKWGGKAWFF. In DNA form, the CDR3 reads TGTGCCAGCAGCAAATGGGGGGGCAAGGCGTGGTTCTTC.

The V call is TRBV7-9, the J call TRBJ1-3; weak D call: TRBD1 (5 bases). The CDR3 sequence is 15 residues long. CDR1 and CDR2 (germline): SEHNR, FQNEAQ (reference sequence). Trimming shortened V by 3 bases and J by 4 bases, and 13 bases separated the two germline ends. For the CDR3, the DNA is TGTGCCAGCAGCTTCGAGGCAGGGTCCGGAAACACCATATATTTT. Its translation: CASSFEAGSGNTIYF.

The table lists this clone with a count of one. The V call is TRBV6-5, the J call TRBJ2-7; TRBD1 matches at 8 bases. The CDR3 has 15 residues. Germline trimming cut 4 bases from V and 5 bases from J; bases unmatched to any gene: 10. The germline V gene encodes CDR1 MNHEY and CDR2 SVGAGI. DNA for the CDR3: TGTGCCAGCAGTTCGACAGGGGCTGGGTTTGACGAGCAGTACTTC. Encoded protein: CASSSTGAGFDEQYF.

The CDR3 bases are TGTGCCTGGAGTATTCTAGCCGGAGAGACCCAGTACTTC. Residues: CAWSILAGETQYF. V is TRBV30 and J is TRBJ2-5, with D possibly TRBD2 on 5 matching bases. V was shortened by 2 bases and J by 4 bases, with 11 bases between the two germline ends. Germline-derived CDR1 and CDR2 are GTSNPN and SVGIG (reference sequence). The CDR3 covers 13 residues.

V and J are TRBV4-3 and TRBJ2-7; a possible D gene is TRBD1 (5 bases). Trimming shortened V by 1 base and J by 4 bases, and 11 bases separated the two germline ends. There are 14 residues in the CDR3. In germline, CDR1 is LGHNA, CDR2 YSLEER. CDR3 DNA: TGCGCCAGCAGCCAAGGGCAGGGTACGTACGAGCAGTACTTC. This encodes CASSQGQGTYEQYF.

The chain uses TRBV6-5 and TRBJ1-5; D is possibly TRBD1 (6 bases). The CDR3 consists of 15 residues. V dropped 7 bases and J dropped 7 bases, with 20 bases sitting between them. Per germline, CDR1 MNHEY and CDR2 SVGAGI. The CDR3 sequence is CASIPDRQGEQPQHF. CDR3 coding DNA: TGTGCCAGCATCCCTGACAGGCAGGGCGAGCAGCCCCAGCATTTT.

This clone was counted a few times. J is TRBJ1-4 and V is TRBV18, with no clear D. This CDR3 has 13 amino acids. CDR1 is KGHSH, CDR2 LQKENI, per germline. Trimming removed 2 bases at V and 6 bases at J, with 7 bases between. Here the CDR3 DNA reads TGTGCCAGCTCACCATACCCGGATGAAAAACTGTTTTTT. Protein product: CASSPYPDEKLFF.

The chain couples TRBV15 to TRBJ1-5; D ambiguous. V was cut by 3 bases and J by 0 bases, with 6 bases left in between. Germline V CDR1 and CDR2: LNHNV, YYDKDF (reference sequence). The CDR3 is made up of 14 amino acids. CDR3 residues: CATSSRNSNQPQHF. In DNA, the CDR3 is TGTGCCACCAGCAGCAGGAATAGCAATCAGCCCCAGCATTTT.

The rearrangement uses TRBV28 and TRBJ1-6; D unclear. Trimming took off 5 bases at V and 3 bases at J, with 11 bases between the two ends. This CDR3 comprises 15 residues. Germline assignment: CDR1 MDHEN and CDR2 SYDVKM. The CDR3 DNA sequence: TGTGCCAGCAGTCGGAACAGCTTCTATAATTCACCCCTCCACTTT. Its protein product is CASSRNSFYNSPLHF.

This chain connects TRBV15 to TRBJ1-2; TRBD1 matches at 7 bases. Germline assignment: CDR1 LNHNV and CDR2 YYDKDF (reference sequence). This CDR3 region has 17 residues. Losses at the gene ends were 0 bases for V and 3 bases for J; bases not matched to a gene: 10. The CDR3 protein is CATSRDTLGGADYGYTF. CDR3 nucleotide sequence: TGTGCCACCAGCAGAGATACCCTAGGGGGCGCGGACTATGGCTACACCTTC.

V and J are TRBV4-1 and TRBJ2-3, with D hard to call. Trimming removed 0 bases at V and 2 bases at J, with 6 bases between. The length of the CDR3 is 14 residues. Germline V gene sequence: CDR1 MGHRA, CDR2 YSYEKL. The CDR3 protein is CASSQDSHTDTQYF. The CDR3 DNA reads TGCGCCAGCAGCCAAGATTCCCACACAGATACGCAGTATTTT.

This chain connects TRBV19 to TRBJ1-1; TRBD1 agrees at 8 bases. Trimming at V came to 6 bases and at J to 6 bases, leaving 9 bases not matched to a gene. The CDR3 consists of 14 residues. Germline loops: CDR1 LNHDA, CDR2 SQIVND (reference sequence). CDR3 nucleotide sequence: TGTGCCAGTAGCAACGGACAGGGATGGCCTGAAGCTTTCTTT. This sequence encodes CASSNGQGWPEAFF.

The V and J genes are TRBV9 and TRBJ1-2; 8 bases map to TRBD1. This CDR3 has 14 amino acids. The germline V gene encodes CDR1 SGDLS and CDR2 YYNGEE. Trimming at V came to 4 bases and at J to 6 bases, leaving 8 bases not matched to a gene. CDR3 in amino acids: CASSISDREDGYTF. In DNA form, the CDR3 reads TGTGCCAGCAGCATATCGGACAGGGAGGATGGCTACACCTTC.

The V call is TRBV4-3, the J call TRBJ1-1; D call uncertain. Germline V gives CDR1 LGHNA, CDR2 YSLEER. V was shortened by 1 base and J by 6 bases, with 21 bases between the two germline ends. This CDR3 region has 17 residues. The CDR3 loop reads CASSQVVGMGVFSEAFF. DNA for the CDR3: TGCGCCAGCAGCCAAGTGGTGGGGATGGGAGTGTTTTCTGAAGCTTTCTTT.

The chain has TRBV24-1 and TRBJ2-3; D ambiguous. This CDR3 is built from 13 residues. Trimming took 6 bases from V and 4 from J, leaving 10 bases between them. Germline V gene data show CDR1 as KGHDR and CDR2 as SFDVKD. The CDR3 coding sequence is TGTGCCACCAGTTTCTTAGCATCAGATACGCAGTATTTT. Its translation: CATSFLASDTQYF.

The chain carries TRBV24-1 and TRBJ2-3, with D perhaps TRBD1 (5 bases). The CDR3 loop spans 14 amino acids. Trimming took off 5 bases at V and 2 bases at J, with 10 bases between the two ends. Germline V lookup: CDR1 KGHDR, CDR2 SFDVKD. The CDR3 sequence: CATSGQLSTDTQYF. The CDR3 bases are TGTGCCACCAGTGGACAGCTCTCCACAGATACGCAGTATTTT.

CDR3 sequence reads: CASSPDRVRGNTIYF. The CDR3 DNA reads TGTGCCAGCAGTCCCGACAGGGTGAGGGGAAACACCATATATTTT. The chain has TRBV27 and TRBJ1-3; TRBD1 matches at 7 bases. Germline V CDR1 and CDR2: MNHEY, SMNVEV (reference sequence). The CDR3 runs to 15 residues. With 5 bases clipped from V and 4 bases from J, the junction kept 8 bases outside the gene matches.

V usage is TRBV4-1 and J usage is TRBJ2-7; 11 bases are shared with TRBD2. Germline V gene sequence: CDR1 MGHRA, CDR2 YSYEKL. V was clipped by 6 bases and J by 3 bases; unmatched bases: 7. The CDR3 has 15 amino acids. CDR3: CASRESSGGIYEQYF. CDR3 in DNA: TGCGCCAGCAGAGAATCTAGCGGGGGGATCTACGAGCAGTACTTC.

This clone was seen a single time. The chain links TRBV28 to TRBJ1-1, with D maybe TRBD1 (6 bases). There are 14 residues in the CDR3. Between the trimmed V and J ends, which lost 2 bases and 7 bases, there was a span of 14 bases. Germline CDR1 MDHEN, CDR2 SYDVKM. CDR3 in DNA: TGTGCCAGCAGTTTAATTCAGGGGCCTAATGAAGCTTTCTTT. Encoded protein: CASSLIQGPNEAFF. Drawing the rest from reference TRBV28 and TRBJ1-1, the complete variable domain is DVKVTQSSRYLVKRTGEKVFLECVQDMDHENMFWYRQDPGLGLRLIYFSYDVKMKEKGDIPEGYSVSREKKERFSLILESASTNQTSMYLCASSLIQGPNEAFFGQGTRLTVV.

V gene TRBV5-6 combines with J gene TRBJ2-7; 8 bases align to TRBD1. The junction had 5 bases not matched to a gene; V was cut back by 4 bases and J by 5 bases. The CDR3 is 13 amino acids. Germline CDR1 reads SGHDT; CDR2 reads YYEEEE. Here the CDR3 DNA reads TGTGCCAGCAGCCGGACAGGGTCTAACGAGCAGTACTTC. Translated: CASSRTGSNEQYF. Full variable domain (rest looked up from reference TRBV5-6 and TRBJ2-7): DAGVTQSPTHLIKTRGQQVTLRCSPKSGHDTVSWYQQALGQGPQFIFQYYEEEERQRGNFPDRFSGHQFPNYSSELNVNALLLGDSALYLCASSRTGSNEQYFGPGTRLTVT.